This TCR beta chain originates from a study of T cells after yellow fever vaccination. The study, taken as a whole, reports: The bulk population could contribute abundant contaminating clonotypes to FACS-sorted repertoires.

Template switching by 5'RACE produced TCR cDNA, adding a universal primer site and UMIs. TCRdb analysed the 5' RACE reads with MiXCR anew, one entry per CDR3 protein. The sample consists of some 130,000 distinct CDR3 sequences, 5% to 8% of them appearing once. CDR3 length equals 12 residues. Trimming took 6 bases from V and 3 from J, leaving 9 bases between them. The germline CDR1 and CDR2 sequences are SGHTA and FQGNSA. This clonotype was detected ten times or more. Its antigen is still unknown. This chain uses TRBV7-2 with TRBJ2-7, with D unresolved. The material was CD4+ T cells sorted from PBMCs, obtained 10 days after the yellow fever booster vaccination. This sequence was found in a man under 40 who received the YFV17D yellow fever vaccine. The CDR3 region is CASSRNNYEQYF. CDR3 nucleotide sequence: TGTGCCAGCAGTCGAAATAACTACGAGCAGTACTTC.